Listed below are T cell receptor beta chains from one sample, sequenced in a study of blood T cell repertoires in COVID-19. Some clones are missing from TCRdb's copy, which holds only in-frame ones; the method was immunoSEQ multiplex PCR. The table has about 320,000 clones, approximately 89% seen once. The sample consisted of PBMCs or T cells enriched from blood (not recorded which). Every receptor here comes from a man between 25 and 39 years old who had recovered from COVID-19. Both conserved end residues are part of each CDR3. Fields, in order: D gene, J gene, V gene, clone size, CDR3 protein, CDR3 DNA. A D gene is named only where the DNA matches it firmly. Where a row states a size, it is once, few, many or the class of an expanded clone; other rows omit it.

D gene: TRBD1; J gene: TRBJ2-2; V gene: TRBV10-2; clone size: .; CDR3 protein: CASSESGGPGELFF; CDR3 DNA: TGCGCCAGCAGTGAGTCAGGGGGCCCCGGGGAGCTGTTTTTT
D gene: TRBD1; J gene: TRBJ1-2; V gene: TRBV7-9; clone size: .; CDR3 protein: CASSFTGGLDGYTF; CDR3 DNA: TGTGCCAGCAGCTTCACAGGGGGATTGGATGGCTACACCTTC
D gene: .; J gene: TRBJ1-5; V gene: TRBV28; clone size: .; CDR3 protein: CASSVAGGNQPQHF; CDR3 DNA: TGTGCCAGCAGTGTGGCAGGGGGCAATCAGCCCCAGCATTTT
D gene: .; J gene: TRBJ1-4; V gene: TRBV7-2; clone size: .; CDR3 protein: CASSRRANEKLFF; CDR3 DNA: TGTGCCAGCAGTAGACGGGCTAATGAAAAACTGTTTTTT
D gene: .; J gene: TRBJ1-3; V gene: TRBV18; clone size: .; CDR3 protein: CASSPNPQGSGNTIYF; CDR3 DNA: TGTGCCAGCTCACCGAACCCACAGGGATCTGGAAACACCATATATTTT
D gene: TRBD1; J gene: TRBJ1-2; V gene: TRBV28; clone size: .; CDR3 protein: CASSLRTGGAQGGYTF; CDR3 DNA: TGTGCCAGCAGTTTAAGGACAGGGGGCGCGCAAGGAGGCTACACCTTC
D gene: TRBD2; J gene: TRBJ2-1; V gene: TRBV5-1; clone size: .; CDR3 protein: CASTFGGGGNEQFF; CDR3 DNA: TGCGCCAGCACCTTTGGTGGGGGGGGCAATGAGCAGTTCTTC
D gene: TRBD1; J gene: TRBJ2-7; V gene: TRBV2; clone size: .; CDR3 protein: CASRESGTGGLYEQYF; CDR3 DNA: TGTGCCAGCAGGGAATCCGGGACAGGGGGCTTGTACGAGCAGTACTTC
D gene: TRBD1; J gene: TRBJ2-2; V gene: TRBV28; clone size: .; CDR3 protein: CASSLSGQGYGELFF; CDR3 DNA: TGTGCCAGCAGTTTATCCGGACAGGGATATGGGGAGCTGTTTTTT
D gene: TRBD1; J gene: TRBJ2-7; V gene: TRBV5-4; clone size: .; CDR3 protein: CASSSRQGGQEQYF; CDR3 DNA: TGTGCCAGCAGCTCCCGACAGGGGGGACAGGAGCAGTACTTC
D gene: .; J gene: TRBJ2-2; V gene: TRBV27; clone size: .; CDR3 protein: CASSSRQIVNTGELFF; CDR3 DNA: TGTGCCAGCAGTTCAAGACAGATAGTGAACACCGGGGAGCTGTTTTTT
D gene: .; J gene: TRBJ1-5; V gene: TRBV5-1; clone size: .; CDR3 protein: CASSPLGRDGNQPQHF; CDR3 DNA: TGCGCCAGCAGCCCCCTTGGGCGGGACGGGAATCAGCCCCAGCATTTT
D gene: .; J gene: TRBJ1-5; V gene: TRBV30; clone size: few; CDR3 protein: CAWSPGGGFGNQPQHF; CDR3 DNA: TGTGCCTGGAGTCCAGGTGGGGGCTTCGGAAATCAGCCCCAGCATTTT
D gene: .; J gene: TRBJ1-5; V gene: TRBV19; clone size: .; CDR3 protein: CASSMDSMLNNQPQHF; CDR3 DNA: TGTGCCAGTAGTATGGACAGTATGTTGAACAATCAGCCCCAGCATTTT
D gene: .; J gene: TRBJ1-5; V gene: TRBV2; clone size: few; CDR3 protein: CASSVRRPGDQPQHF; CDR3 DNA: TGTGCCAGCAGTGTAAGGAGGCCAGGGGATCAGCCCCAGCATTTT